One sample yielded the 8 T cell receptor beta chains listed below, sequenced in a study of beta chain features in type 1 diabetes. Expressed TCRB transcripts were sequenced because the entire RNA isolate underwent reverse transcription. Clones were read by immunoSEQ multiplex PCR, and TCRdb kept only the in-frame ones, dropping some. The sample includes 300,000 to 350,000 clones, 8% of them seen just once. Sequencing input: central memory CD4+ T cells from blood. Source of these receptors: a young woman in good health.

In this sample, this clone turned up a few times. This chain uses TRBV21-1 with TRBJ2-2; no DNA check was done on the table's D call, TRBD1. TRBV21-1 is listed as a pseudogene. The CDR3 loop spans 11 amino acids. The CDR3, as DNA: TGTGCCAGCAAGTCAGTCGGGGAGCTGTTTTTT. Its translation: CASKSVGELFF.

The rearrangement joins TRBV5-1 to TRBJ2-1, with 12 bases that match TRBD2. Germline CDR1 reads SGHRS; CDR2 reads YFSETQ. This CDR3 is 15 amino acids long. Trimming cost V 4 bases and J 9 bases; bases outside gene matches: 8. The CDR3 region is CASSRLAGGHVEQFF. The CDR3, as DNA: TGCGCCAGCAGCCGCCTAGCGGGAGGGCATGTTGAGCAGTTCTTC.

This clone was picked up a small number of times. The V call is TRBV7-2, the J call TRBJ2-5, with D uncertain. The CDR3 consists of 12 residues. Germline CDR1 is SGHTA and CDR2 is FQGNSA. V dropped 2 bases and J dropped 3 bases, with 4 bases sitting between them. In DNA form, the CDR3 reads TGTGCCAGCAGCTTACTGGAAGAGACCCAGTACTTC. As protein: CASSLLEETQYF.

This clone was detected only a few times. Here the CDR3 reads CASSPLGVRGDTQYF. The CDR3 nucleotides read TGCGCCAGCAGCCCCCTAGGGGTTCGTGGAGATACGCAGTATTTT. This chain connects TRBV4-1 to TRBJ2-3; D is perhaps TRBD1 (5 bases). Germline loops: CDR1 MGHRA, CDR2 YSYEKL. CDR3 length equals 15 residues. Trimming left V 4 bases short and J 5 bases short, with 16 bases between.

V is TRBV6-5 and J is TRBJ2-3, with 7 positions matching TRBD1. Germline CDR1 is MNHEY and CDR2 is SVGAGI. V gave up 4 bases and J gave up 5 bases; unmatched junction bases: 6. This CDR3 has 14 residues. The CDR3 loop reads CASSFRTGRDTQYF. DNA of the CDR3: TGTGCCAGCAGTTTCAGGACAGGTCGAGATACGCAGTATTTT.

This clone has only a few counts. V gene TRBV29-1 combines with J gene TRBJ2-3, with D unresolved. Per germline, CDR1 SQVTM and CDR2 ANQGSEA. CDR3 size: 12 residues. Trimming took 4 bases from V and 2 from J, leaving 7 bases between them. The chain's CDR3 is CSVVKVTDTQYF. DNA for the CDR3: TGCAGCGTTGTTAAAGTCACAGATACGCAGTATTTT.

This clone has more than one count but fewer than ten. The V and J genes are TRBV7-9 and TRBJ2-7; D remains unclear. CDR1 and CDR2 (germline): SEHNR, FQNEAQ (reference sequence). V dropped 5 bases and J dropped 5 bases, with 22 bases sitting between them. The CDR3 spans 16 residues. The CDR3 nucleotides are TGTGCCAGCAGCGAAAGCTACGCGCACCGTGGGGACGAGCAGTACTTC. It is translated as CASSESYAHRGDEQYF.

V gene TRBV5-1 combines with J gene TRBJ2-5, with TRBD1 identical over 10 bases. The CDR3 has 16 residues. The V and J ends lost 4 bases and 3 bases, in that order; junction bases with no gene match: 9. The germline V gene encodes CDR1 SGHRS and CDR2 YFSETQ. CDR3 in DNA: TGCGCCAGCAGCCCAGAGACAGGGGGCTTCGAAGAGACCCAGTACTTC. This sequence encodes CASSPETGGFEETQYF.